This TCR beta chain emerged from a study of blood T cell repertoires in COVID-19. Overall study context: PBMCs, B-cell-depleted T cells, or T cells provided the cDNA or gDNA that made up the material.

Measured with immunoSEQ multiplex PCR; TCRdb has only the in-frame clones, and not every one. There are fewer than 65,000 clones in the sample; 65% to 80% occur only once, and roughly 25% lies in the top ten. Germline V CDR1 and CDR2: MNHEY, SVGAGI. With 2 bases removed from V and 6 bases from J, the gap between germline ends came to 14 bases. CDR3 length equals 14 residues. V usage is TRBV6-5 and J usage is TRBJ2-7, with D possibly TRBD1 on 5 matching bases. This receptor was obtained from a man between 65 and 85 years old with acute or convalescent COVID-19. Material for sequencing was peripheral blood. The CDR3 protein is CASSYRPAGREQYF. The CDR3 DNA follows: TGTGCCAGCAGTTACCGGCCGGCAGGGCGCGAGCAGTACTTC.